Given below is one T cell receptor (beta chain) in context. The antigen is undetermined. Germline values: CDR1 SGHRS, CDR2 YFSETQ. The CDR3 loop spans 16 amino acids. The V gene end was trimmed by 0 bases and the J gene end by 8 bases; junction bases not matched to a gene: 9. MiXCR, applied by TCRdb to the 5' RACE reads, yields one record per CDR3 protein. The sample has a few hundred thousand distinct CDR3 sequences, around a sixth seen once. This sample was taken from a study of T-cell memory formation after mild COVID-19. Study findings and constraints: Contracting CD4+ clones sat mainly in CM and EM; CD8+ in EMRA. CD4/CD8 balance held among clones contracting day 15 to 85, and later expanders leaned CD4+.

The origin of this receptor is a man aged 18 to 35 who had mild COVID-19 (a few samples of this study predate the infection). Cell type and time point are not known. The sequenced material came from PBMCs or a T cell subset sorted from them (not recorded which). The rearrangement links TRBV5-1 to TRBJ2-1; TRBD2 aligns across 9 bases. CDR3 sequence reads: CASSLERGDLVDEQFF. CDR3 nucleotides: TGCGCCAGCAGCTTGGAGCGGGGGGACCTTGTGGATGAGCAGTTCTTC.